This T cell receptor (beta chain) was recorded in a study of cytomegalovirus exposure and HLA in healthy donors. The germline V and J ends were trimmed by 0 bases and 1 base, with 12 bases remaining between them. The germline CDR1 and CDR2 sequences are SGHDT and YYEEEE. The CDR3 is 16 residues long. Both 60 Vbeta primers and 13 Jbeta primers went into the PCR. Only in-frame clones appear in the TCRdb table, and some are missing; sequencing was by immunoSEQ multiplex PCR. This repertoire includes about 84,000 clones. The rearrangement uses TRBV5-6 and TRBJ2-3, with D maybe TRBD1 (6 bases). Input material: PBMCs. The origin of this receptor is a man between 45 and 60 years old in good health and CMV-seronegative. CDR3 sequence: CASSLDGQTGTDTQYF. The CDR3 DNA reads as TGTGCCAGCAGCTTGGATGGACAGACGGGCACAGATACGCAGTATTTT.